This is a list of T cell receptor beta chains from one sample in a study of T cell repertoires and Cas9 in healthy adults. Profiling relied on immunoSEQ multiplex PCR, and the TCRdb table lists in-frame clones only, not all of them. The profile covers roughly 23,000 clones, with roughly nine tenths appearing a single time and approximately 1.5% taken by the ten largest. Sequencing was performed on CD4+ effector T cells (CD127+, CD25-, CD137-, CD154-) from PBMCs; culture status not recorded. Receptors originate from a human donor in good health. CDR3s include the opening cysteine and the closing phenylalanine or tryptophan. D genes are given only for firm matches. The size of a clone is reported for some rows only, either as once, few or many, or as a class for expanded clones.

D gene: TRBD2
J gene: TRBJ2-2
V gene: TRBV19
clone size: .
CDR3 DNA: TGTGCCAGTAGTACACTAGCGGGAGCTAAGGACGGGGAGCTGTTTTTT
CDR3 protein: CASSTLAGAKDGELFF

D gene: .
J gene: TRBJ2-1
V gene: TRBV7-3
clone size: .
CDR3 DNA: TGTGCCAGCAGCTCCAAGGCCGCAGCCGATTACAATGAGCAGTTCTTC
CDR3 protein: CASSSKAAADYNEQFF

D gene: .
J gene: TRBJ2-7
V gene: TRBV5-5
clone size: .
CDR3 DNA: TGTGCCAGCAGCTTGGCCCGTGATCACTACGAGCAGTACTTC
CDR3 protein: CASSLARDHYEQYF

D gene: TRBD2
J gene: TRBJ2-5
V gene: TRBV5-1
clone size: .
CDR3 DNA: TGCGCCAGCAGCTATAGCGGGGAACGGGAGACCCAGTACTTC
CDR3 protein: CASSYSGERETQYF

D gene: .
J gene: TRBJ1-3
V gene: TRBV6-1
clone size: .
CDR3 DNA: TGTGCCAGCAGCGGGAGGGGCTCTGGAAACACCATATATTTT
CDR3 protein: CASSGRGSGNTIYF

D gene: .
J gene: TRBJ1-5
V gene: TRBV28
clone size: .
CDR3 DNA: TGTGCCAGCAGTCCGGGAGGGGCCCCGGCGGGTCAGCCCCAGCATTTT
CDR3 protein: CASSPGGAPAGQPQHF

D gene: TRBD2
J gene: TRBJ2-7
V gene: TRBV7-2
clone size: .
CDR3 DNA: TGTGCCAGCAGCTTATTTATGGGGACTAGCGGCTACGAGCAGTACTTC
CDR3 protein: CASSLFMGTSGYEQYF

D gene: TRBD1
J gene: TRBJ1-1
V gene: TRBV6-5
clone size: .
CDR3 DNA: TGTGCCAGCAGCCACTACAGGGGGCAAAACACTGAAGCTTTCTTT
CDR3 protein: CASSHYRGQNTEAFF

D gene: TRBD2
J gene: TRBJ2-7
V gene: TRBV5-1
clone size: few
CDR3 DNA: TGCGCCAGCAGCTTGGTGGGGGGGAGCTCCTACGAGCAGTACTTC
CDR3 protein: CASSLVGGSSYEQYF

D gene: .
J gene: TRBJ2-5
V gene: TRBV9
clone size: .
CDR3 DNA: TGTGCCAGCAGCGTAGTCGAGAGGGAGACCCAGTACTTC
CDR3 protein: CASSVVERETQYF

D gene: .
J gene: TRBJ2-4
V gene: TRBV5-4
clone size: .
CDR3 DNA: TGTGCCAGCAGTCAAGCGGGTGGCAAAAACATTCAGTACTTC
CDR3 protein: CASSQAGGKNIQYF

D gene: .
J gene: TRBJ1-5
V gene: TRBV6-6
clone size: once
CDR3 DNA: TGTGCCAGCAAAAACCGGGGGGATCAGCCCCAGCATTTT
CDR3 protein: CASKNRGDQPQHF

D gene: TRBD1
J gene: TRBJ2-5
V gene: TRBV7-8
clone size: .
CDR3 DNA: TGTGCCAGCAGCCCAGTAGGGGGACAGCAAGAGACCCAGTACTTC
CDR3 protein: CASSPVGGQQETQYF

D gene: TRBD1
J gene: TRBJ2-7
V gene: TRBV6-5
clone size: .
CDR3 DNA: TGTGCCAGCATATTTGACAGGGGCCTCTCCTACGAGCAGTACTTC
CDR3 protein: CASIFDRGLSYEQYF

D gene: TRBD1
J gene: TRBJ1-2
V gene: TRBV4-1
clone size: once
CDR3 DNA: TGCGCCAGCAGCCGGGACAGAGGAAGGGATGGCTACACCTTC
CDR3 protein: CASSRDRGRDGYTF

D gene: .
J gene: TRBJ1-2
V gene: TRBV27
clone size: .
CDR3 DNA: TGTGCCAGCAGTTCTGCAGGGAAGTATGGCTACACCTTC
CDR3 protein: CASSSAGKYGYTF

D gene: TRBD2
J gene: TRBJ2-4
V gene: TRBV19
clone size: .
CDR3 DNA: TGTGCCACACGGAAGCGGGGGGACGGGAACATTCAGTACTTC
CDR3 protein: CATRKRGDGNIQYF

D gene: TRBD1
J gene: TRBJ1-2
V gene: TRBV19
clone size: once
CDR3 DNA: TGTGCCAGTGGACAGGGTCGCTATGGCTACACCTTC
CDR3 protein: CASGQGRYGYTF

D gene: .
J gene: TRBJ2-7
V gene: TRBV28
clone size: .
CDR3 DNA: TGTGCCAGCAGTACAGCCGCGGGGTACTACGAGCAGTACTTC
CDR3 protein: CASSTAAGYYEQYF

D gene: TRBD2
J gene: TRBJ2-2
V gene: TRBV4-3
clone size: .
CDR3 DNA: TGCGCCAGCAGCCGCGGGACTAGCGGGGCGAACACCGGGGAGCTGTTTTTT
CDR3 protein: CASSRGTSGANTGELFF

D gene: TRBD2
J gene: TRBJ2-7
V gene: TRBV5-1
clone size: .
CDR3 DNA: TGCGCCAGCAGGTCCGGGACTAGTGCCCCACACGAGCAGTACTTC
CDR3 protein: CASRSGTSAPHEQYF

D gene: .
J gene: TRBJ1-2
V gene: TRBV30
clone size: .
CDR3 DNA: TGTGCCTGGAACTCAAAGGGACGCCGGAGGTATGGCTACACCTTC
CDR3 protein: CAWNSKGRRRYGYTF

D gene: TRBD2
J gene: TRBJ2-3
V gene: TRBV5-5
clone size: .
CDR3 DNA: TGTGCCAGCAGCCCTTGGACTAGCAGTCTAGATACGCAGTATTTT
CDR3 protein: CASSPWTSSLDTQYF

D gene: .
J gene: TRBJ1-2
V gene: TRBV4-2
clone size: .
CDR3 DNA: TGTGCCAGCAGCCTAAGCCGGCGGGAAGGCTACACCTTC
CDR3 protein: CASSLSRREGYTF

D gene: TRBD1
J gene: TRBJ1-2
V gene: TRBV25-1
clone size: .
CDR3 DNA: TGTGCCAGCGGAAGACAGGGAGGTTTCGGCGGCTACACCTTC
CDR3 protein: CASGRQGGFGGYTF

D gene: TRBD1
J gene: TRBJ1-2
V gene: TRBV28
clone size: .
CDR3 DNA: TGTGCCAGCAGTCTATTGACAGGGACTTATGGCTACACCTTC
CDR3 protein: CASSLLTGTYGYTF

D gene: .
J gene: TRBJ1-2
V gene: TRBV28
clone size: .
CDR3 DNA: TGTGCCAGCAGCCTTGACAGAGGCTACACCTTC
CDR3 protein: CASSLDRGYTF

D gene: .
J gene: TRBJ1-5
V gene: TRBV6-6
clone size: .
CDR3 DNA: TGTGCCAGCGGTGATCAGCCCCAGCATTTT
CDR3 protein: CASGDQPQHF

D gene: TRBD1
J gene: TRBJ2-1
V gene: TRBV7-9
clone size: .
CDR3 DNA: TGTGCCAGCAGCTCGTCCCGGGACAGGTTAGGAGACAATGAGCAGTTCTTC
CDR3 protein: CASSSSRDRLGDNEQFF

D gene: .
J gene: TRBJ2-7
V gene: TRBV5-4
clone size: .
CDR3 DNA: TGTGCCAGCAGCTTGAGTGGTCAAAGGGAGCAGTACTTC
CDR3 protein: CASSLSGQREQYF

D gene: .
J gene: TRBJ2-3
V gene: TRBV27
clone size: .
CDR3 DNA: TGTGCCACCGGACGGGCGGGGCTCACAGATACGCAGTATTTT
CDR3 protein: CATGRAGLTDTQYF

D gene: .
J gene: TRBJ1-4
V gene: TRBV6-1
clone size: .
CDR3 DNA: TGTGCCAGCAGTGAATTCGGGAGGATAAATGAAAAACTGTTTTTT
CDR3 protein: CASSEFGRINEKLFF

D gene: .
J gene: TRBJ1-5
V gene: TRBV19
clone size: .
CDR3 DNA: TGTGCCAGTAGTATTGGGAGGGCACGCAATCAGCCCCAGCATTTT
CDR3 protein: CASSIGRARNQPQHF

D gene: TRBD1
J gene: TRBJ1-3
V gene: TRBV18
clone size: .
CDR3 DNA: TGTGCCAGCTCACAACCGGGACAGGGTGCTGGAAACACCATATATTTT
CDR3 protein: CASSQPGQGAGNTIYF

D gene: .
J gene: TRBJ2-7
V gene: TRBV30
clone size: .
CDR3 DNA: TGTGCCTGGAAGGGGGGGCTCCGAGGCGAGCAGTACTTC
CDR3 protein: CAWKGGLRGEQYF

D gene: .
J gene: TRBJ2-2
V gene: TRBV19
clone size: .
CDR3 DNA: TGTGCCAGTAGTCTCCGGGCCCTAAACACCGGGGAGCTGTTTTTT
CDR3 protein: CASSLRALNTGELFF

D gene: TRBD2
J gene: TRBJ2-7
V gene: TRBV7-3
clone size: .
CDR3 DNA: TGTGCCAGCAGCTACTCCGGGACTAACTCCTACGAGCAGTACTTC
CDR3 protein: CASSYSGTNSYEQYF

D gene: .
J gene: TRBJ2-3
V gene: TRBV4-3
clone size: .
CDR3 DNA: TGCGCCAGCAGCCAAGATATATACGGCTACACAGATACGCAGTATTTT
CDR3 protein: CASSQDIYGYTDTQYF

D gene: .
J gene: TRBJ1-3
V gene: TRBV5-1
clone size: few
CDR3 DNA: TGCGCCAGCAGCTTACAGGGAAGTACTGGAAACACCATATATTTT
CDR3 protein: CASSLQGSTGNTIYF

D gene: TRBD2
J gene: TRBJ2-1
V gene: TRBV11-2
clone size: once
CDR3 DNA: TGTGCCAGCAGCTGGGGCGGGAGGGTGTATGAGCAGTTCTTC
CDR3 protein: CASSWGGRVYEQFF

D gene: TRBD2
J gene: TRBJ2-5
V gene: TRBV9
clone size: .
CDR3 DNA: TGTGCCAGCAGCAGCGCGGGAGGGCAGGTAGGAGAGACCCAGTACTTC
CDR3 protein: CASSSAGGQVGETQYF

D gene: TRBD2
J gene: TRBJ2-7
V gene: TRBV7-2
clone size: .
CDR3 DNA: TGTGCCAGCAGCGTTAGCGGGGGTCCATACGAGCAGTACTTC
CDR3 protein: CASSVSGGPYEQYF

D gene: TRBD2
J gene: TRBJ2-7
V gene: TRBV6-4
clone size: .
CDR3 DNA: TGTGCCAGCAGTGAGAGGGGACTAGCGGGGACGGGGGAGCAGTACTTC
CDR3 protein: CASSERGLAGTGEQYF

D gene: .
J gene: TRBJ2-5
V gene: TRBV12-5
clone size: .
CDR3 DNA: TGTGCTAGTGGTTTGGACAGTGGGCCCCAGTACTTC
CDR3 protein: CASGLDSGPQYF

D gene: TRBD2
J gene: TRBJ2-7
V gene: TRBV10-3
clone size: .
CDR3 DNA: TGTGCCATCAGAGCAGCGGGGGAAGGCTCCTACGAGCAGTACTTC
CDR3 protein: CAIRAAGEGSYEQYF

D gene: .
J gene: TRBJ2-2
V gene: TRBV1
clone size: .
CDR3 DNA: TGCACCAGCAGCCCGCCTAGCGGGAGGAACACCGGGGAGCTGTTTTTT
CDR3 protein: CTSSPPSGRNTGELFF

D gene: TRBD1
J gene: TRBJ1-3
V gene: TRBV4-1
clone size: few
CDR3 DNA: TGCGCCAGCAGCCTCGGAGGGGGCAGACAAGTCCGCGACACCATATATTTT
CDR3 protein: CASSLGGGRQVRDTIYF

D gene: .
J gene: TRBJ2-1
V gene: TRBV28
clone size: .
CDR3 DNA: TGTGCCAGCAATTTCCCGACTAAGCCGACGCAGTTCTTC
CDR3 protein: CASNFPTKPTQFF

D gene: .
J gene: TRBJ1-1
V gene: TRBV18
clone size: .
CDR3 DNA: TGTGCCAGCTCACCTCGGCAATGGACTGAAGCTTTCTTT
CDR3 protein: CASSPRQWTEAFF

D gene: TRBD1
J gene: TRBJ1-2
V gene: TRBV6-1
clone size: .
CDR3 DNA: TGTGCCAGCAGTGCCGGGGGGACAGGGCAGGGCTACACCTTC
CDR3 protein: CASSAGGTGQGYTF

D gene: .
J gene: TRBJ2-6
V gene: TRBV29-1
clone size: .
CDR3 DNA: TGCAGCGTTGGGGGCAGGGTTTCCTCTGGGGCCAACGTCCTGACTTTC
CDR3 protein: CSVGGRVSSGANVLTF

D gene: .
J gene: TRBJ2-2
V gene: TRBV5-1
clone size: .
CDR3 DNA: TGCGCCAGCAGCTTGCTTAGCGGGAACACCGGGGAGCTGTTTTTT
CDR3 protein: CASSLLSGNTGELFF

D gene: .
J gene: TRBJ1-3
V gene: TRBV20-1
clone size: .
CDR3 DNA: TGCAGTGCTAGAGTCGGAAACACCATATATTTT
CDR3 protein: CSARVGNTIYF

D gene: .
J gene: TRBJ2-7
V gene: TRBV29-1
clone size: .
CDR3 DNA: TGCAGCGTTGAAGATCTGGCCCAGCAGTACTTC
CDR3 protein: CSVEDLAQQYF